The rows below give T cell receptor beta chains drawn from one sample of a study of T cells in Graves' hyperthyroidism and ophthalmopathy. TCRdb ran MiXCR on the multiplex PCR reads and lists one entry per CDR3 protein. The repertoire includes 340,000 or so distinct CDR3 sequences, approximately 16% of them detected once, and roughly a third sits in the top ten. Material for sequencing was blood. The receptors here all came from a man aged 25 to 40 with Graves' hyperthyroidism. The CDR3 runs from the conserved cysteine through the conserved F or W. A D gene is named only where the DNA matches it firmly. The size entry is marked missing in some rows and otherwise reads once, few, many or a size class.

V gene: TRBV6-1; clone size: many; J gene: TRBJ2-3; D gene: .; CDR3 DNA: TGTGCCAGCAGTGACCATGGACAAGATACGCAGTATTTT; CDR3 protein: CASSDHGQDTQYF
V gene: TRBV5-1; clone size: many; J gene: TRBJ2-7; D gene: TRBD1; CDR3 DNA: TGCGCCAGCAGCTTGGGGACAGGGGTGTTCGAGCAGTACTTC; CDR3 protein: CASSLGTGVFEQYF
V gene: TRBV7-2; clone size: .; J gene: TRBJ2-1; D gene: TRBD2; CDR3 DNA: TGTGCCAGCAGCTTGGCCGGGACTAGCGGGGTCAATGAGCAGTTCTTC; CDR3 protein: CASSLAGTSGVNEQFF
V gene: TRBV19; clone size: many; J gene: TRBJ2-1; D gene: .; CDR3 DNA: TGTGCCAGTAGTATGTGGGACTCCCCCAGCTCCTACAATGAGCAGTTCTTC; CDR3 protein: CASSMWDSPSSYNEQFF
V gene: TRBV7-9; clone size: many; J gene: TRBJ2-7; D gene: TRBD1; CDR3 DNA: TGTGCCAGCAGCCGACCGGGACAGGGGGCTTACGAGCAGTACTTC; CDR3 protein: CASSRPGQGAYEQYF
V gene: TRBV19; clone size: few; J gene: TRBJ1-1; D gene: .; CDR3 DNA: TGTGCCAGTAGTATAGTGCCGGGGGGGAACACTGAAGCTTTCTTT; CDR3 protein: CASSIVPGGNTEAFF
V gene: TRBV7-9; clone size: few; J gene: TRBJ2-1; D gene: .; CDR3 DNA: TGTGCCAGCAGAACGGGGCTGCCCGAGGAGTTCTTC; CDR3 protein: CASRTGLPEEFF
V gene: TRBV10-2; clone size: .; J gene: TRBJ1-2; D gene: .; CDR3 DNA: TGCGCCAGCAGTAAACAGGGTTTTGGCTACACCTTC; CDR3 protein: CASSKQGFGYTF
V gene: TRBV20-1; clone size: .; J gene: TRBJ2-2; D gene: .; CDR3 DNA: TGCAGTGCTAGAGTTGCGGGCCTTACCGGGGAGCTGTTTTTT; CDR3 protein: CSARVAGLTGELFF
V gene: TRBV11-3; clone size: many; J gene: TRBJ2-7; D gene: .; CDR3 DNA: TGTGCCAGCAGCCCCCAGGGGGGACTCTACGAGCAGTACTTC; CDR3 protein: CASSPQGGLYEQYF
V gene: TRBV5-1; clone size: many; J gene: TRBJ2-7; D gene: TRBD1; CDR3 DNA: TGCGCCAGCAGCTTGGCTGACAGGGGAGGCGAGCAGTACTTC; CDR3 protein: CASSLADRGGEQYF
V gene: TRBV7-9; clone size: many; J gene: TRBJ2-7; D gene: TRBD2; CDR3 DNA: TGTGCCAGCAGCGGCGGGATGACTAGCGGGGCCTCCTACGAGCAGTACTTC; CDR3 protein: CASSGGMTSGASYEQYF
V gene: TRBV7-2; clone size: .; J gene: TRBJ1-2; D gene: .; CDR3 DNA: TGTGCCAGCACCAAAGAGAGGGATGGCTACACCTTC; CDR3 protein: CASTKERDGYTF
V gene: TRBV11-3; clone size: many; J gene: TRBJ2-7; D gene: TRBD1; CDR3 DNA: TGTGCCAGCAGCTTCGCCTGGACAGGCCCTTCCTACGAGCAGTACTTC; CDR3 protein: CASSFAWTGPSYEQYF
V gene: TRBV5-1; clone size: .; J gene: TRBJ2-5; D gene: TRBD1; CDR3 DNA: TGCGCCAGCCGTCAGGGGGCGAGCGGCCAACAAGAGACCCAGTACTTC; CDR3 protein: CASRQGASGQQETQYF
V gene: TRBV28; clone size: many; J gene: TRBJ1-2; D gene: TRBD1; CDR3 DNA: TGTGCCAGCAGTTCCGGGACAGATCTTTATGGCTACACCTTC; CDR3 protein: CASSSGTDLYGYTF
V gene: TRBV5-4; clone size: .; J gene: TRBJ2-1; D gene: .; CDR3 DNA: TGTGCCAGCAGCGGCTGGGGAGTGGGTGAGCAGTTCTTC; CDR3 protein: CASSGWGVGEQFF
V gene: TRBV2; clone size: .; J gene: TRBJ1-4; D gene: .; CDR3 DNA: TGTGCCAGCAAAGCCGGGTCCAATAATGAAAAACTGTTTTTT; CDR3 protein: CASKAGSNNEKLFF
V gene: TRBV12-5; clone size: many; J gene: TRBJ2-2; D gene: .; CDR3 DNA: TGTGCTAGTGGTTTGGTACTCGGTCATATCGGGGAGCTGTTTTTT; CDR3 protein: CASGLVLGHIGELFF
V gene: TRBV18; clone size: .; J gene: TRBJ1-6; D gene: TRBD1; CDR3 DNA: TGTGCCAGCTCAAAAATACCGGGACAGGGTACATCTTATTCACCCCTCCACTTT; CDR3 protein: CASSKIPGQGTSYSPLHF
V gene: TRBV20-1; clone size: .; J gene: TRBJ1-3; D gene: .; CDR3 DNA: TGCAGTGCTAGACTCAACTCTGGAAACACCATATATTTT; CDR3 protein: CSARLNSGNTIYF
V gene: TRBV25-1; clone size: few; J gene: TRBJ1-4; D gene: TRBD1; CDR3 DNA: TGTGCCAGCAGCCTGACAGGGCGTAATGAAAAACTGTTTTTT; CDR3 protein: CASSLTGRNEKLFF
V gene: TRBV2; clone size: many; J gene: TRBJ2-1; D gene: .; CDR3 DNA: TGTGCCAGCAGTGTCAACTATTACAATGAGCAGTTCTTC; CDR3 protein: CASSVNYYNEQFF
V gene: TRBV20-1; clone size: few; J gene: TRBJ2-1; D gene: .; CDR3 DNA: TGCAGTGCTTACCGGGACCTAAACAATGAGCAGTTCTTC; CDR3 protein: CSAYRDLNNEQFF
V gene: TRBV4-1; clone size: many; J gene: TRBJ2-1; D gene: TRBD2; CDR3 DNA: TGCGCCAGCAGCCGGACTAGCGGGAGTGAGCAGTTCTTC; CDR3 protein: CASSRTSGSEQFF
V gene: TRBV10-1; clone size: .; J gene: TRBJ2-2; D gene: TRBD2; CDR3 DNA: TGCGCCAGCTCGGGAGCCGGGACTAGCGGGCCCACGTGGACCGGGGAGCTGTTTTTT; CDR3 protein: CASSGAGTSGPTWTGELFF
V gene: TRBV7-9; clone size: many; J gene: TRBJ1-1; D gene: TRBD1; CDR3 DNA: TGTGCCAGCAGCCCCGTGAGGGGGCCGAACACTGAAGCTTTCTTT; CDR3 protein: CASSPVRGPNTEAFF
V gene: TRBV7-6; clone size: many; J gene: TRBJ2-3; D gene: .; CDR3 DNA: TGTGCCAGCAGCTTAGCCCCAGCTAGTGCCACATCGGGTACGCAGTATTTT; CDR3 protein: CASSLAPASATSGTQYF
V gene: TRBV28; clone size: many; J gene: TRBJ2-7; D gene: .; CDR3 DNA: TGTGCCAGCAGTCCCGGGACAATCTACGAGCAGTACTTC; CDR3 protein: CASSPGTIYEQYF
V gene: TRBV28; clone size: many; J gene: TRBJ2-3; D gene: TRBD1; CDR3 DNA: TGTGCCAGCAGTTCCGGACAGGGGGCGGGCACAGATACGCAGTATTTT; CDR3 protein: CASSSGQGAGTDTQYF
V gene: TRBV20-1; clone size: few; J gene: TRBJ2-5; D gene: TRBD2; CDR3 DNA: TGCAGTGCTAGTGAGCTAGCGGGATGGAATATGGAGACCCAGTACTTC; CDR3 protein: CSASELAGWNMETQYF
V gene: TRBV9; clone size: many; J gene: TRBJ1-2; D gene: TRBD1; CDR3 DNA: TGTGCCAGCAGCGTTGGGACAGGGGATTATGGCTACACCTTC; CDR3 protein: CASSVGTGDYGYTF
V gene: TRBV7-2; clone size: many; J gene: TRBJ2-7; D gene: .; CDR3 DNA: TGTGCCAGCACCGACGTTGACTACGAGCAGTACTTC; CDR3 protein: CASTDVDYEQYF
V gene: TRBV2; clone size: many; J gene: TRBJ1-2; D gene: TRBD1; CDR3 DNA: TGTGCCAGCACGGACAGGGGGCATCTTGGCTACACCTTC; CDR3 protein: CASTDRGHLGYTF
V gene: TRBV7-9; clone size: .; J gene: TRBJ1-5; D gene: .; CDR3 DNA: TGTGCCAGCAGCTTATTCGCCGGGGGGGATCAGCCCCAGCATTTT; CDR3 protein: CASSLFAGGDQPQHF
V gene: TRBV20-1; clone size: many; J gene: TRBJ2-7; D gene: TRBD1; CDR3 DNA: TGCAGTGCCCACAGGGGAGACTACGAGCAGTACTTC; CDR3 protein: CSAHRGDYEQYF
V gene: TRBV3-1; clone size: .; J gene: TRBJ1-1; D gene: TRBD1; CDR3 DNA: TGTGCCAGCAGCCAAGCGGACAGGGAGGGGACGGACACTGAAGCTTTCTTT; CDR3 protein: CASSQADREGTDTEAFF
V gene: TRBV5-1; clone size: .; J gene: TRBJ2-5; D gene: .; CDR3 DNA: TGCGCCAGCAGCGTCTTACATGATGAGGAGACCCAGTACTTC; CDR3 protein: CASSVLHDEETQYF
V gene: TRBV3-1; clone size: many; J gene: TRBJ1-2; D gene: TRBD1; CDR3 DNA: TGTGCCAGTCAACAGGGGGCTGGAGGCTACACCTTC; CDR3 protein: CASQQGAGGYTF
V gene: TRBV29-1; clone size: .; J gene: TRBJ1-6; D gene: .; CDR3 DNA: TGCAGCGTTGTTGGGACTAATTCACCCCTCCACTTT; CDR3 protein: CSVVGTNSPLHF
V gene: TRBV29-1; clone size: .; J gene: TRBJ1-1; D gene: .; CDR3 DNA: TGCAGCGGACAGGCTGGCGGTGGGACTGAAGCTTTCTTT; CDR3 protein: CSGQAGGGTEAFF
V gene: TRBV27; clone size: many; J gene: TRBJ2-3; D gene: TRBD2; CDR3 DNA: TGTGCCAGCAGTTTACTAGCGGGAGCGACAGATACGCAGTATTTT; CDR3 protein: CASSLLAGATDTQYF
V gene: TRBV20-1; clone size: .; J gene: TRBJ1-2; D gene: .; CDR3 DNA: TGCAGTGCTCAATCCGGACATAACTATGGCTACACCTTC; CDR3 protein: CSAQSGHNYGYTF
V gene: TRBV7-9; clone size: few; J gene: TRBJ2-3; D gene: .; CDR3 DNA: TGTGCCAGCAGCCTCAACCAGGGGACAGATACGCAGTATTTT; CDR3 protein: CASSLNQGTDTQYF